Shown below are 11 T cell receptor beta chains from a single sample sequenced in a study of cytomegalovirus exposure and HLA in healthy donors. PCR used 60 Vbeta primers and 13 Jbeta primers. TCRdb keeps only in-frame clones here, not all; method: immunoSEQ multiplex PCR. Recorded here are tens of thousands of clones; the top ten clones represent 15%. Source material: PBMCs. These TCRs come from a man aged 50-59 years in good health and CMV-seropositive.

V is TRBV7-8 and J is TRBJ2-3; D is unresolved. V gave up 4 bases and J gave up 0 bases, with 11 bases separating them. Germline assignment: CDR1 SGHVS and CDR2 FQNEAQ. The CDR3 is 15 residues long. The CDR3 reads CASSSNPGSTDTQYF. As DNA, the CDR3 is TGTGCCAGCAGCTCGAACCCCGGGAGCACAGATACGCAGTATTTT. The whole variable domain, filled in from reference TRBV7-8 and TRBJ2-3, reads GAGVSQSPRYKVAKRGQDVALRCDPISGHVSLFWYQQALGQGPEFLTYFQNEAQLDKSGLPSDRFFAERPEGSVSTLKIQRTQQEDSAVYLCASSSNPGSTDTQYFGPGTRLTVL.

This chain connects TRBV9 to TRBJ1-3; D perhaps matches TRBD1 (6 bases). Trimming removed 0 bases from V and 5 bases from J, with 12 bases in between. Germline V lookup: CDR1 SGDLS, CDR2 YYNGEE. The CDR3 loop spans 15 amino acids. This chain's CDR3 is CASSVDTGQRNTIYF. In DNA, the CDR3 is TGTGCCAGCAGCGTAGACACAGGGCAGAGAAACACCATATATTTT.

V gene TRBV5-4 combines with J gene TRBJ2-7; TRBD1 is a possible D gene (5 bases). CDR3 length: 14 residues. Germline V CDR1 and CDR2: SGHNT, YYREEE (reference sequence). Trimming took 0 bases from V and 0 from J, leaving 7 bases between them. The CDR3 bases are TGTGCCAGCAGCTTGGGACAGACCTCCTACGAGCAGTACGTC. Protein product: CASSLGQTSYEQYV.

The CDR3: CASSSGTAPYEQYV. CDR3 coding DNA: TGTGCCAGCAGTTCGGGGACAGCGCCCTACGAGCAGTACGTC. The chain carries TRBV27 and TRBJ2-7; 7 positions match TRBD1. CDR3 size: 14 residues. The trim removed 4 bases at V and 2 bases at J, leaving 5 bases unmatched. Germline CDR1 MNHEY, CDR2 SMNVEV (reference sequence).

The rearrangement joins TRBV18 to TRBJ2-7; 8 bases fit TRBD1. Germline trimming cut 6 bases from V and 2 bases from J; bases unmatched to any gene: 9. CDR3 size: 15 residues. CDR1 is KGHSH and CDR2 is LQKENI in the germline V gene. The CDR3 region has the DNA TGTGCCAGCTCTAAGGGACAGGTCCTCCCCTACGAGCAGTACTTC. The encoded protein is CASSKGQVLPYEQYF.

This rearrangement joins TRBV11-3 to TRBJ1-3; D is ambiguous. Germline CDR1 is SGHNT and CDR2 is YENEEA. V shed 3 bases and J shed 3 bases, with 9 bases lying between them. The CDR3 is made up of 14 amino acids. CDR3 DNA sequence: TGTGCCAGCAGCTTGATCACTCTTGGAAACACCATATATTTT. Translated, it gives CASSLITLGNTIYF.

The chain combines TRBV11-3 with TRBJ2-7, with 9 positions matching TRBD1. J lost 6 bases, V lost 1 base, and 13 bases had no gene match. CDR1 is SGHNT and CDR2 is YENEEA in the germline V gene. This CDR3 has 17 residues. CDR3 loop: CASSLAWTGAAVSEQYF. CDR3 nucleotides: TGTGCCAGCAGCTTAGCATGGACAGGGGCCGCGGTCTCCGAGCAGTACTTC.

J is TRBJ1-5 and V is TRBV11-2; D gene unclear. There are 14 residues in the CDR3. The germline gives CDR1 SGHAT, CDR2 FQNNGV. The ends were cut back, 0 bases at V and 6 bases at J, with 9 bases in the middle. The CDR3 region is CASSLDPGTQPQHF. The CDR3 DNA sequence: TGTGCCAGCAGCTTAGATCCAGGCACTCAGCCCCAGCATTTT.

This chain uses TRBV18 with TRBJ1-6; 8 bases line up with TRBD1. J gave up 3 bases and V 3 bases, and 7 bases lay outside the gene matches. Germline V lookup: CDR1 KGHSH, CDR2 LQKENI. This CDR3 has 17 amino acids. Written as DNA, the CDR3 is TGTGCCAGCTCACCGACGACAGGGGCGAACTATAATTCACCCCTCCACTTT. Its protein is CASSPTTGANYNSPLHF.

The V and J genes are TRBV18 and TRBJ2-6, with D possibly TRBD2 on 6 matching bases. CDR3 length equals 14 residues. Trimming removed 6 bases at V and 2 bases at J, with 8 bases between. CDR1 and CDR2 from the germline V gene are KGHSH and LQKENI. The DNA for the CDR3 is TGTGCCAGCTCGGGGGGTCCTGGGGCCAACGTCCTGACTTTC. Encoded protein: CASSGGPGANVLTF.

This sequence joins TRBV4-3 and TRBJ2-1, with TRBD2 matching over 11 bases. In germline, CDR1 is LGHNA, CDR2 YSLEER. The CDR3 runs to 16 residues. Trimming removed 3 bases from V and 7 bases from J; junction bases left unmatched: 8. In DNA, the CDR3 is TGCGCCAGCAGCCATCGCCCGGGACTAGCGGTTAATGAGCAGTTCTTC. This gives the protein CASSHRPGLAVNEQFF.